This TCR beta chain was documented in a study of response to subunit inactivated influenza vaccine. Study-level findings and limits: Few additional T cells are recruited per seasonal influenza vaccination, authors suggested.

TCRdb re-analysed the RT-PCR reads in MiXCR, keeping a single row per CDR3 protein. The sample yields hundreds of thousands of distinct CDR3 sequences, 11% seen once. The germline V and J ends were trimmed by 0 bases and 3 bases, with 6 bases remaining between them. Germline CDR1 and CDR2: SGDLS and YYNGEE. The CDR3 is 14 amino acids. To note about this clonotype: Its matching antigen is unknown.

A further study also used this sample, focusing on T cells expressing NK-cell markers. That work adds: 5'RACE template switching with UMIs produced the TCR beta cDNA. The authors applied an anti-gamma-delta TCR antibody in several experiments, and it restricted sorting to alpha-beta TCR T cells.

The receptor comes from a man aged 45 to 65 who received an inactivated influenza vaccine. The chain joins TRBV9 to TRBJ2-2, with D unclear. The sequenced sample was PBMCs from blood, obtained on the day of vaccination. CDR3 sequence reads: CASSVDSHTGELFF. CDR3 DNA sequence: TGTGCCAGCAGCGTAGACAGTCACACCGGGGAGCTGTTTTTT.